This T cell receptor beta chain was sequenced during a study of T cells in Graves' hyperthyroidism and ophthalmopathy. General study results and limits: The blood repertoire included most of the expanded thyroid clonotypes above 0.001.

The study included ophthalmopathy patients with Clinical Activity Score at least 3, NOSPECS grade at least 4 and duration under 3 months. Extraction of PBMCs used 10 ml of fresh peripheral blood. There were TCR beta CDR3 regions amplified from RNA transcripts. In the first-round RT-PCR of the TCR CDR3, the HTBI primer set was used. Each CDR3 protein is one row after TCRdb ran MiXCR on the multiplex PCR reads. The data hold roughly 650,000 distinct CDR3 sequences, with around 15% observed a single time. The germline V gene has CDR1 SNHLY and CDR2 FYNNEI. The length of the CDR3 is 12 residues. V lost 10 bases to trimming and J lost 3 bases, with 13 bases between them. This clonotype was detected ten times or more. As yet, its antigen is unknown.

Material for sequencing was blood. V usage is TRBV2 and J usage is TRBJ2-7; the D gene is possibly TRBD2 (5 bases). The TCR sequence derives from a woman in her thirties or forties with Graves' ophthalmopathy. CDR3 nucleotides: TGTGCCACGGGGAGACTATACTACGAGCAGTACTTC. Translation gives CATGRLYYEQYF. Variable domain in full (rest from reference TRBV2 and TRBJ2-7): EPEVTQTPSHQVTQMGQEVILRCVPISNHLYFYWYRQILGQKVEFLVSFYNNEISEKSEIFDDQFSVERPDGSNFTLKIRSTKLEDSAMYFCATGRLYYEQYFGPGTRLTVT.